This entry describes one T cell receptor (beta chain). Generated by immunoSEQ multiplex PCR, the TCRdb table keeps only in-frame clones and is missing some. Among approximately 470,000 clones listed, about 85% were seen once. V gave up 1 base and J gave up 8 bases, with 12 bases separating them. Germline CDR1 and CDR2: MGHRA and YSYEKL. The CDR3 has 15 residues. Adults between roughly 18 and 90 years of age took part from under 30 US areas. Categorization into cohorts depended on clinical history that participants reported. Cohort 3 recovery required two negative PCRs, clearance, or symptom resolution. The record originates from a study of blood T cell repertoires in COVID-19. As for the study in general: Whether acute or convalescent, the COVID-19 samples came from the United States, Italy and Spain.

Sequenced: PBMCs or T cells enriched from blood (not recorded which). The TCR originated in a woman aged 18-35 years who had recovered from COVID-19. The V and J genes are TRBV4-1 and TRBJ1-6; D possibly corresponds to TRBD1 (6 bases). CDR3 nucleotides: TGCGCCAGCAGCCAAGGGAAGACAGGACATTCACCCCTCCACTTT. Residues: CASSQGKTGHSPLHF.